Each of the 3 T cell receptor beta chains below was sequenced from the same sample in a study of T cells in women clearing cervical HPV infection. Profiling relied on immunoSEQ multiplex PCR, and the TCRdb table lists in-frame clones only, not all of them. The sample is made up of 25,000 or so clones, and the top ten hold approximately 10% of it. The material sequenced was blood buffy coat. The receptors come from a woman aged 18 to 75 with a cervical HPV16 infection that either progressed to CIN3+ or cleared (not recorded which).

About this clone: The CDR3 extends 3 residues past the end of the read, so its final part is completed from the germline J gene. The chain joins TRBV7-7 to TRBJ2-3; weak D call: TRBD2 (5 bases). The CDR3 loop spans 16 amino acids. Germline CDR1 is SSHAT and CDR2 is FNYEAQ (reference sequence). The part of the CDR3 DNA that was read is TGTGCCAGCAGCTTAGCGCCTAGCTCCGTCGATCTTCCG. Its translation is CASSLAPSSVDLP. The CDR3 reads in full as CASSLAPSSVDLPQYF.

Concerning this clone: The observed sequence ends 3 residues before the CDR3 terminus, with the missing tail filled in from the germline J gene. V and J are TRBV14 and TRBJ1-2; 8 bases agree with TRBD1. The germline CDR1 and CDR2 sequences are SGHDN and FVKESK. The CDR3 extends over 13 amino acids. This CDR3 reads CASSRSRGQSYTF. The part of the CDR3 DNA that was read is TGTGCCAGCAGCCGAAGCAGGGGGCAGAGC.

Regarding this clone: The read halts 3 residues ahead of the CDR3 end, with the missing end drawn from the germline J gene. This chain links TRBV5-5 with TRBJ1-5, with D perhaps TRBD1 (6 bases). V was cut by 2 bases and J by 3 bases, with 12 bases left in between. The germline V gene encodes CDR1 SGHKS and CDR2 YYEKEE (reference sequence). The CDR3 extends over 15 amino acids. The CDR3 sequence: CASSFLDSINQPQHF. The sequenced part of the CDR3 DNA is TGTGCCAGCAGCTTTTTGGACAGTATCAATCAGCCC.